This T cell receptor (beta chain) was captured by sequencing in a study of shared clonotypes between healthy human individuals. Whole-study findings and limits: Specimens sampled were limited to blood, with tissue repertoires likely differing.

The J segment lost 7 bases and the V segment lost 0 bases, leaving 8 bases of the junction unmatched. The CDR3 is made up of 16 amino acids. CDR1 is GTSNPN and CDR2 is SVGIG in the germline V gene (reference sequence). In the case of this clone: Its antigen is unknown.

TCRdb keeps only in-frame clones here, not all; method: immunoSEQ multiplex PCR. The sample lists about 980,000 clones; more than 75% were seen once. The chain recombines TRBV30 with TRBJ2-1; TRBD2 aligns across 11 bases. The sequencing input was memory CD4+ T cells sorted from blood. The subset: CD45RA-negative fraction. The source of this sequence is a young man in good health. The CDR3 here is CAWSVRVAGGRNEQFF. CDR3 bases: TGTGCCTGGAGTGTACGGGTAGCGGGGGGGCGGAATGAGCAGTTCTTC.